This T cell receptor (beta chain) appears in the sequencing data of a study of cytomegalovirus exposure and HLA in healthy donors. The study ran its PCR with 60 Vbeta and 13 Jbeta primers. TCRdb keeps only in-frame clones here, not all; method: immunoSEQ multiplex PCR. This sample has 160,000 or so clones, with around 77% found just once. As regards this clone: What it binds is unknown.

General study points: Within the data, a cluster of highly shared sequence variants was likely a sequencing artifact. Presence/absence analyses supposed approximately even sequencing depth among donors. Some public TCRs appeared in many individuals, while most sequences were rare. Earlier results showed most TCR beta V segments being productive about 87% or about 30% of the time.

The clonotype comes from a middle-aged woman in good health and CMV-seronegative. Material: PBMCs.

CDR3 DNA: TGCGCCAGCAGCTCGTCGCCTACAATAGGGGAAGAAGCTTTCTTT. It encodes CASSSSPTIGEEAFF. The chain links TRBV5-1 to TRBJ1-1; TRBD1 is a possible D gene (5 bases). Germline V gene data show CDR1 as SGHRS and CDR2 as YFSETQ. The CDR3 spans 15 residues. V lost 3 bases to trimming and J lost 8 bases, with 20 bases between them.